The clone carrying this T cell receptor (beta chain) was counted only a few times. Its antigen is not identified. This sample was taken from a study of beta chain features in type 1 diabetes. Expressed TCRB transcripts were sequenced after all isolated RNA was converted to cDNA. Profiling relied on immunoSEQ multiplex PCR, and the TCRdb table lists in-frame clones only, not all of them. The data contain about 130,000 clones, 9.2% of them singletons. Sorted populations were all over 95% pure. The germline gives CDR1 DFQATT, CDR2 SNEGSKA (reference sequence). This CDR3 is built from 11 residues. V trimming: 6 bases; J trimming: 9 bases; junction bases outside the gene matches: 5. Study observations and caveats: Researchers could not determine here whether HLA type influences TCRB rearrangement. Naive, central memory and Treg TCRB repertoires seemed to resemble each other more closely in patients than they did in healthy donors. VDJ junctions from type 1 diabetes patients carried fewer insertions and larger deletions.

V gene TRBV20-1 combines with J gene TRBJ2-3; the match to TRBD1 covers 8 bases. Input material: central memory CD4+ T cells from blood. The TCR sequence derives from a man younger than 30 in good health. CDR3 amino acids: CSALDRVTQYF. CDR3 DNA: TGCAGTGCCCTGGACAGGGTCACGCAGTATTTT.